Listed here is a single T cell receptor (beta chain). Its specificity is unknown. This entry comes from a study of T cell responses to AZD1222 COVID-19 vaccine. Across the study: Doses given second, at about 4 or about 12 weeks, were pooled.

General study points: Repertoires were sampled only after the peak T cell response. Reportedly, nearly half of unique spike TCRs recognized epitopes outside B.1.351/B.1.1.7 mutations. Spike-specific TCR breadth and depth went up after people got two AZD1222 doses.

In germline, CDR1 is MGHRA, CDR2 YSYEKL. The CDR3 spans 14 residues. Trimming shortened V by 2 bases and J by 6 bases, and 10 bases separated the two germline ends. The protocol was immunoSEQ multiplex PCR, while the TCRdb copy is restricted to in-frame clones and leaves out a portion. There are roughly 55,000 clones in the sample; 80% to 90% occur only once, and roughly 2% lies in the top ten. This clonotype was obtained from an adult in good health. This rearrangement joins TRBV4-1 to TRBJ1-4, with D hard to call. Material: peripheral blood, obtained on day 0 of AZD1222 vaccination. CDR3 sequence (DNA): TGCGCCAGCAGCCAAACGGCCATAGATGAAAAACTGTTTTTT. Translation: CASSQTAIDEKLFF.